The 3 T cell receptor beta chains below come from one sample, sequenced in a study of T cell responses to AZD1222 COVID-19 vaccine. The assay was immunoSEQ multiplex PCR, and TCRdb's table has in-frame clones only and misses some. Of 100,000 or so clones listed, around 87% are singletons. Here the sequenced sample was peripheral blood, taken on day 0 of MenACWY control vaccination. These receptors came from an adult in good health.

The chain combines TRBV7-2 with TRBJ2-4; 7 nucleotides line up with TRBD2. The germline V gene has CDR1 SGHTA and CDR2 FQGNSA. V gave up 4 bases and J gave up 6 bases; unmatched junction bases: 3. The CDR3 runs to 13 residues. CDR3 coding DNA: TGTGCCAGCAGCTGGGACTATGGAAACATTCAGTACTTC. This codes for CASSWDYGNIQYF.

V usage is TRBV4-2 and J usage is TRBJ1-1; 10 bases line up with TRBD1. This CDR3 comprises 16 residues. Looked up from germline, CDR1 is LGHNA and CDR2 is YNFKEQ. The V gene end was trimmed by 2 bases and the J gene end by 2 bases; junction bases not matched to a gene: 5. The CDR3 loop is CASSQPGQGLNTEAFF. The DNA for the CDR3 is TGTGCCAGCAGCCAACCGGGACAGGGGCTTAACACTGAAGCTTTCTTT.

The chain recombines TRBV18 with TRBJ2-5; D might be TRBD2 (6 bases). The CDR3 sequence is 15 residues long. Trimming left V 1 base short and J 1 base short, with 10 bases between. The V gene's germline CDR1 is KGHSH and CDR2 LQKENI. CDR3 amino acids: CASSPRRDSQETQYF. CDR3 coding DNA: TGTGCCAGCTCACCACGACGGGACTCCCAAGAGACCCAGTACTTC.